This TCR beta chain was sequenced during a study of shared clonotypes between healthy human individuals (dated by TCRdb to 2020 to 2022). Regarding the study in general: The cohort comprised a couple of women and a few men aged 18 to 49 years. For each donor, CD4 naive and CD4 memory were each given three plates, CD8 naive was given two plates, and CD8 memory was given one plate. Blood TCR repertoires of roughly five healthy adults were deeply sequenced to estimate repertoire size and the extent of clonotype sharing between individuals. To increase sequencing depth and limit assay-specific biases, TCR repertoire library preparation and sequencing were carried out by different laboratories using diverse techniques. Leukapheresis yielded between about 0.8 and 9.5 billion PBMCs per donor.

V loses 2 bases of germline sequence and J loses 3 bases, and the interval between the two ends is 11 bases. The CDR3 covers 15 residues, taking in both the cysteine and the phenylalanine. Here the CDR3 DNA is all that survives: 45 bases in frame from base 1. CDR1 MDHEN and CDR2 SYDVKM were looked up in the germline V gene. As concerns this clone: Its antigen is still unknown. The input lacks base qualities; no much larger clone sits a single base away.

Healthy HIV-negative adults with no recently reported acute infections or vaccinations were included as donors. Every donor was a Caucasian adult residing in Nashville, Tennessee, USA. CD4+ T cells were enriched through magnetic negative selection, after which naive cells were positively selected on CD45RA and the remaining negative fraction served as the memory subset. After blood collection by leukapheresis, PBMCs were isolated using Ficoll-Histopaque density gradient centrifugation and then cryopreserved in the vapor phase of liquid nitrogen. Analytical flow cytometry was used to check the purity and quantity of every magnetically sorted T cell population. Genomic DNA was isolated from every sorted fraction and measured by UV absorbance on a Nanodrop 2000c. Using the deep immunoSEQ assay, multiplex PCR amplified TCR CDR3 regions from genomic DNA. For each cell subset, the extracted genomic DNA was distributed evenly across all wells of several immunoSEQ 96-well plates, and each plate served as one replicate. For sorted subsets, each replicate PCR was loaded with 150 to 250 ng genomic DNA, equivalent to 25,000 to 35,000 T cell genomes. Purified libraries were quantified with a Qubit 3.0 fluorometer, sized on a Bioanalyzer 2100, and re-quantified with the KAPA Library Quantification kit. Each immunoSEQ 96-well plate was sequenced on its own single-read 150-cycle Illumina NextSeq 550 flow cell. In the authors' own workflow: Because the immunoSEQ output included only junctional sequences and no quality scores, the filtering could not be the same as the filtering used for full-length reads. To assign V/J genes and CDR3, sequences were annotated using PyIR, a Python wrapper for IgBLAST v1.9, with IMGT germline references. Reads with weak V/J assignments (E-value above 1e-6), missing CDR3, stop codons, out-of-frame junctions, or ambiguous translated residues were removed. V3J clonotypes were defined by identical inferred V gene, J gene, and CDR3 amino acid sequence. The percentage overlap between two repertoires was calculated by dividing the number of shared unique clonotypes by the size of the smaller repertoire. RTK rarefaction, the Chao1 estimator, and Recon v2.1 estimates of unobserved clonotypes were used to assess repertoire richness. Generation probabilities were computed with OLGA for all TCRbeta clonotypes obtained by the gDNA method from several donors. Held by TCRdb, this immuneACCESS table contains in-frame sequences only and omits some clones. Under half of the omission traces to an unresolved V gene where checked; the cause of the rest is unknown. V and J calls and clone size are copied from that table; D and trimming were computed from the DNA. This sample comprises 1.4 million or so clones, less than 99% of them detected only once. Roughly 0.36% of the sample goes to the ten largest clones.

What the study reported, not specific to this receptor: Pairwise subsampling led to the expectation that sequencing depth would affect the degree of clonotype sharing among donors. Estimated clonotype richness was generally larger for naive than for memory subsets. Compared with non-shared clonotypes, clonotypes shared by all four sorted-subset donors had higher generation probabilities. Because the study included only a small number of donors, the genetic and exposure-history diversity represented was limited. Sampling was restricted to blood, and TCR repertoires in tissue are likely to differ from TCR repertoires in blood. Sharing across several donors was observed for approximately 5% of naive CD4, over 3% of naive CD8, 2% to 2.5% of memory CD4, and around 0.42% of memory CD8 clonotypes. Incomplete sequencing was indicated by rarefaction of sorted-subset datasets, despite the large sequencing depth.

The sample was naive CD4+ T cells sorted from blood. The sample's cell subset or site label, decoded: CD45RA+ positively selected. Recombination linked TRBV28 to TRBJ2-1; a weak D assignment points to TRBD2 (5 bases agree). This receptor was obtained from a man aged 30-40 years in good health. The nucleotide sequence reads TGTGCCAGCAGTTTAAGGGAGTCGGTCTACAATGAGCAGTTCTTC. Translated, this is CASSLRESVYNEQFF.